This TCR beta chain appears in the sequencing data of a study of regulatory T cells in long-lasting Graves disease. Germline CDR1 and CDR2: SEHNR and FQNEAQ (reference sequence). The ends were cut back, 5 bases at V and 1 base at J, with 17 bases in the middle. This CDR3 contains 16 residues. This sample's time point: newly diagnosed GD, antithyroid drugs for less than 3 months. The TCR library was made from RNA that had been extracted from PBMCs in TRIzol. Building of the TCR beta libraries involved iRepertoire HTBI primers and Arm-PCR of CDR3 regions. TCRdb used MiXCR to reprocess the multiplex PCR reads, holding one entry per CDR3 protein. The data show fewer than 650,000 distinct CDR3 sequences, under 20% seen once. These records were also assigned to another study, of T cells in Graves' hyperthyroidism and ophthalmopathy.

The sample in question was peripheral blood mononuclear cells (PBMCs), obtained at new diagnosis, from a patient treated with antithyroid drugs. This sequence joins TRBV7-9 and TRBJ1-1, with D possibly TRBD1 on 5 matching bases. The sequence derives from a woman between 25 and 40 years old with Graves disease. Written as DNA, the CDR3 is TGTGCCAGCAGCCAAGAAGGGACCCCGGGGAACACTGAAGCTTTCTTT. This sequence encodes CASSQEGTPGNTEAFF. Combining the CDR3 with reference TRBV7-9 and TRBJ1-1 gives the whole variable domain DTGVSQNPRHKITKRGQNVTFRCDPISEHNRLYWYRQTLGQGPEFLTYFQNEAQLEKSRLLSDRFSAERPKGSFSTLEIQRTEQGDSAMYLCASSQEGTPGNTEAFFGQGTRLTVV.